This T cell receptor (beta chain) was identified in a study of CD8+CD57+ T cells in acquired aplastic anemia. Study as a whole: The study obtained an average of about 3.4 ug of DNA from sorted CD4+ and CD8+ cells.

Unmatched junction bases numbered 10, after V lost 4 bases and J lost 6 bases. The CDR3 length is 15 residues. Germline V CDR1 and CDR2: SGHDT, YYEEEE. In the case of this clonotype: Its antigen is not identified.

Points from the study as a whole: Any difference that existed in CD8+ Simpson's diversity between patients and controls was not significant. Fewer than 30 CD8+ CDR3 sequences were shared between patients and controls.

Patients chosen for sequencing had CD8+CD57+ cells that had expanded, as shown by flow cytometry. The cohort consisted entirely of patients having severe acquired aplastic anemia. TCR beta VDJ and CDR3 profiling used genomic DNA as template. MiXCR, applied by TCRdb to the reads, yields one record per CDR3 protein. The top ten hold nearly 0.85% of the sample, which has around 500,000 distinct CDR3 sequences, about a third seen once. The specimen was sorted CD4+, CD8+, or CD8+CD57+ T cells (not recorded which) from PBMCs. V is TRBV5-6 and J is TRBJ2-3; 8 bases map to TRBD1. This sequence originates from a human donor with aplastic anemia. CDR3 coding DNA: TGTGCCAGCAGCGGGAAGACAGGGGCGAGGGATACGCAGTATTTT. Its translation is CASSGKTGARDTQYF.